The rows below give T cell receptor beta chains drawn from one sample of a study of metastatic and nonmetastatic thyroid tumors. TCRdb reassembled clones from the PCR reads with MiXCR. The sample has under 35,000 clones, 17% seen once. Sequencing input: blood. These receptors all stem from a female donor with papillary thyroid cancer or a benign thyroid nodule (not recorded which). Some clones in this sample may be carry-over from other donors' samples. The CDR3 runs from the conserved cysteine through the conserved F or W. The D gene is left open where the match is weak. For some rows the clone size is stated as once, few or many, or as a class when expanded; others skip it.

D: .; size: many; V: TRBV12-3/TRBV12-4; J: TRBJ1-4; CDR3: CASSFNWGTNEKLFF; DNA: TGTGCCAGCAGTTTTAATTGGGGCACTAATGAAAAACTGTTTTTT
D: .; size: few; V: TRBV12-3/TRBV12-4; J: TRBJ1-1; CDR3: CASSLMTGEAFF; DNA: TGTGCCAGCAGTTTAATGACGGGCGAAGCTTTCTTT
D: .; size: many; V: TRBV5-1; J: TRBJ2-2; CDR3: CASSLTVNTGELFF; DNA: TGCGCCAGCAGCTTGACAGTGAACACCGGGGAGCTGTTTTTT
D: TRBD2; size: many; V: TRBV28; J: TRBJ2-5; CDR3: CASSPSAGGVMQETQYF; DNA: TGTGCCAGCAGTCCGTCGGCGGGGGGTGTTATGCAAGAGACCCAGTACTTC
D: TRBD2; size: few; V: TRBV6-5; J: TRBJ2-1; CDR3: CTSRFLAGWPSVYNDQFF; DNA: TGTACCAGCAGATTTCTAGCGGGGTGGCCAAGTGTCTACAATGACCAGTTCTTC
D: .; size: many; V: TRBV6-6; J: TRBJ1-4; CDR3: CASSYSNVRRNEKLFF; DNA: TGTGCCAGCAGTTACTCGAATGTGCGGAGGAATGAAAAACTGTTTTTT
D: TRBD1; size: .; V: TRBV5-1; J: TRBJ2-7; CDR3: CASSLVQGVYYEQYF; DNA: TGCGCCAGCAGCTTGGTGCAGGGGGTCTACTACGAGCAGTACTTC
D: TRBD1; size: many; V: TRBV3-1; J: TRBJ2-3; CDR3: CASSHGQEWPDTQYF; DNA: TGTGCCAGCAGCCATGGACAGGAGTGGCCAGATACGCAGTATTTT
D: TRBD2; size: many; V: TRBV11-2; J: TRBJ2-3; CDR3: CASSPQAGRTDTQYF; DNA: TGTGCCAGCAGCCCCCAAGCGGGACGCACAGATACGCAGTATTTT
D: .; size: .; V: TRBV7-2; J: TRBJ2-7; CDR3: CASSPPVQGNEQYF; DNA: TGTGCCAGCAGCCCTCCGGTGCAGGGTAACGAGCAGTACTTC
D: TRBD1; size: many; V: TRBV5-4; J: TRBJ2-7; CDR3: CASSYHRGEQYF; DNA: TGTGCCAGCAGCTACCACAGGGGCGAGCAGTACTTC
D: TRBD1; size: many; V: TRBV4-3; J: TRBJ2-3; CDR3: CASSHLMPGQGADTQYF; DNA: TGCGCCAGCAGCCATCTTATGCCCGGACAGGGGGCGGATACGCAGTATTTT
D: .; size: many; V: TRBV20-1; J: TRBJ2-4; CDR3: CSATPGVAKNIQYF; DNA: TGCAGTGCCACCCCCGGGGTTGCCAAAAACATTCAGTACTTC
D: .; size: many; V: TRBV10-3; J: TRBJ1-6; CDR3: CAISESWDRNSPLHF; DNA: TGTGCCATCAGTGAGTCGTGGGATAGGAATTCACCCCTCCACTTT
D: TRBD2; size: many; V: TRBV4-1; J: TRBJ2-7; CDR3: CASSLQGRTSSYEQYF; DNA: TGCGCCAGCAGCCTCCAAGGACGGACTAGCTCCTACGAGCAGTACTTC
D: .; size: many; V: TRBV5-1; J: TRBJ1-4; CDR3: CASSLGSGNEKLFF; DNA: TGCGCCAGCAGCTTGGGCAGTGGTAATGAAAAACTGTTTTTT
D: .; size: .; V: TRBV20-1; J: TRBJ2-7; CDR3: CSARGNDDEQYF; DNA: TGCAGTGCTAGAGGGAACGACGACGAGCAGTACTTC
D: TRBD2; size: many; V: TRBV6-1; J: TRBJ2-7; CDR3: CASSRLAGEQYF; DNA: TGTGCCAGCAGTCGTTTAGCGGGCGAGCAGTACTTC
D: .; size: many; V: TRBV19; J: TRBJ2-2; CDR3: CASSNQKGELFF; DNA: TGTGCCAGTAGTAATCAGAAAGGGGAGCTGTTTTTT
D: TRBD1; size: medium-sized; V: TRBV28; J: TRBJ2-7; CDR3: CASRTGGNEQYF; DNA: TGTGCCAGCAGGACAGGGGGGAACGAGCAGTACTTC
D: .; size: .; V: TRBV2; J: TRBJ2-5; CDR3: CASSEGFYGEGETQYF; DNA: TGCGCCAGCAGTGAAGGGTTCTACGGAGAGGGGGAGACCCAGTACTTC
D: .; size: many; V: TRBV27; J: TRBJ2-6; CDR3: CASSFLNSGANVLTF; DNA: TGTGCCAGCAGTTTTCTGAACTCTGGGGCCAACGTCCTGACTTTC
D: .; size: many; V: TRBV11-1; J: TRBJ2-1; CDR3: CASSSQGGEQFF; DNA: TGTGCCAGCAGCTCCCAGGGGGGTGAGCAGTTCTTC
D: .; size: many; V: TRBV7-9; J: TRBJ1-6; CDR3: CASSLDGNSPLHF; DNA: TGTGCCAGCAGCTTAGATGGGAATTCACCCCTCCACTTT
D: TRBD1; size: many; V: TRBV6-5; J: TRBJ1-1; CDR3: CASSSRQGGTTEAFF; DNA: TGTGCCAGCAGTTCTCGACAGGGTGGGACCACTGAAGCTTTCTTT
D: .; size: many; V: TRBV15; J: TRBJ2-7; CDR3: CATSRSGTPEEQYF; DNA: TGTGCCACCAGCAGATCCGGGACCCCCGAAGAGCAGTACTTC
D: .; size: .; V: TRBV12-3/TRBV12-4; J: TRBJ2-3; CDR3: CASRDIGSDTQYF; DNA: TGTGCCAGCAGGGACATTGGGTCAGATACGCAGTATTTT
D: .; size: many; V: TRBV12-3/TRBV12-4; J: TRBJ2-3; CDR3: CASSQTSYSGTQYF; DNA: TGTGCCAGCAGCCAGACCTCCTACTCTGGTACGCAGTATTTT
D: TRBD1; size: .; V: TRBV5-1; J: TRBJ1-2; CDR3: CASSVKSGQATSGGYTF; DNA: TGCGCCAGCAGCGTGAAATCGGGACAGGCCACTTCGGGTGGCTACACCTTC
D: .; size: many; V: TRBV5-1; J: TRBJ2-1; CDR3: CASSFPWEHSNEQFF; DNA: TGCGCCAGCAGCTTTCCGTGGGAGCATTCGAATGAGCAGTTCTTC
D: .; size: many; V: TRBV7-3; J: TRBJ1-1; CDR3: CASSLTLGTEAFF; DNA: TGTGCCAGCAGCTTAACACTGGGAACTGAAGCTTTCTTT
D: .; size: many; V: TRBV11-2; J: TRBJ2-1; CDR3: CASSLGNEQFF; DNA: TGTGCCAGCAGCTTGGGCAATGAGCAGTTCTTC
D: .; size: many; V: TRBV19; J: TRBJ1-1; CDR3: CASSHHSGSEAFF; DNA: TGTGCCAGTAGCCACCATTCGGGAAGTGAAGCTTTCTTT
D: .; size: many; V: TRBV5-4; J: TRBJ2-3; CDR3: CASQQTSTDTQYF; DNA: TGTGCCAGCCAACAGACTAGCACAGATACGCAGTATTTT
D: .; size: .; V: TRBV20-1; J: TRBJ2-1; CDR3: CSARYGQRFNNEQFF; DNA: TGCAGTGCTAGATATGGCCAGCGGTTCAACAATGAGCAGTTCTTC
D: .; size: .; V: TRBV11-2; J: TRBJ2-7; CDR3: CASSLEAVAVEQYF; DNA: TGTGCCAGCAGCTTAGAGGCAGTGGCGGTGGAGCAGTACTTC
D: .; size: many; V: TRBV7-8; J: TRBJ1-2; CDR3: CASSVVRQDYGYTF; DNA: TGTGCCAGCAGCGTAGTTAGACAGGACTATGGCTACACCTTC
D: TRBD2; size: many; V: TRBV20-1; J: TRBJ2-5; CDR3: CSALSRGGARETQYF; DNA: TGCAGTGCCCTGAGCCGGGGGGGGGCGCGAGAGACCCAGTACTTC
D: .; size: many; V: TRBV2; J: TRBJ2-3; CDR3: CASRVGTSTDTQYF; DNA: TGTGCCAGCCGGGTCGGGACTAGCACAGATACGCAGTATTTT
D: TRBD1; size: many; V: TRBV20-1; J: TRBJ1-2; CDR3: CSAFTSTGRYGYTF; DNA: TGCAGTGCTTTTACCTCGACAGGGAGGTATGGCTACACCTTC
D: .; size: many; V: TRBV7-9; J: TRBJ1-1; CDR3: CASSLDANTEAFF; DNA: TGTGCCAGCAGCTTAGATGCTAACACTGAAGCTTTCTTT
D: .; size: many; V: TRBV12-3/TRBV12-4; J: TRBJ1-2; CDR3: CASSSGAVGYTF; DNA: TGTGCCAGCAGTTCAGGGGCCGTCGGCTACACCTTC
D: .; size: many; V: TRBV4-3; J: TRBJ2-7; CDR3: CASSQTLQAAYEQYF; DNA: TGCGCCAGCAGCCAGACCCTACAGGCTGCCTACGAGCAGTACTTC
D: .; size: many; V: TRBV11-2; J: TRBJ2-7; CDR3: CASSLFPGNSYEQYF; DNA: TGTGCCAGCAGCTTGTTTCCAGGAAACTCCTACGAGCAGTACTTC
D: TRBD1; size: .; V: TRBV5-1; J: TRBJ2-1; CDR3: CASSQWDRNNEQFF; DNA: TGCGCCAGCAGCCAGTGGGACAGGAACAATGAGCAGTTCTTC
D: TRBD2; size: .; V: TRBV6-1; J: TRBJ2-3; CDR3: CASSLLCREGTYTQYF; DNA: TGTGCCAGCAGTCTATTGTGTCGGGAGGGCACATATACGCAGTATTTT
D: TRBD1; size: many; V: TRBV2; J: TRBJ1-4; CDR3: CASSLSGTGNEKLFF; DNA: TGTGCCAGCAGCCTTTCCGGGACAGGGAATGAAAAACTGTTTTTT
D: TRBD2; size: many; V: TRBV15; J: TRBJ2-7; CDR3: CATSEERGSSYEQYF; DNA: TGTGCCACCTCTGAGGAGCGGGGGAGCTCCTACGAGCAGTACTTC
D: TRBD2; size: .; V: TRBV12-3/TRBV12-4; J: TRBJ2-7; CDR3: CASSHTSGISYNEQYF; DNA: TGTGCCAGCAGTCACACTAGCGGAATCTCCTACAACGAGCAGTACTTC
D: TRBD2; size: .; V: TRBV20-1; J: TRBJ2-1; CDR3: CSARGRRTSGAYNEQFF; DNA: TGCAGTGCTAGAGGTAGGCGGACTAGCGGGGCCTACAATGAGCAGTTCTTC
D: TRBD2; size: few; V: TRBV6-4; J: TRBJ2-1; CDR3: CASSRTSGSYNEQFF; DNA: TGTGCCAGCAGTCGGACTAGCGGCTCCTACAATGAGCAGTTCTTC
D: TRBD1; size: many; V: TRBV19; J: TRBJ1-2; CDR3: CASSLTGTGVDGYTF; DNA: TGTGCCAGTAGCTTGACCGGGACAGGGGTTGATGGCTACACCTTC
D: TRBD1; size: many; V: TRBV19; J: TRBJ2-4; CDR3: CASSLDRREYF; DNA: TGTGCCAGTAGTTTGGACAGGCGGGAGTACTTC
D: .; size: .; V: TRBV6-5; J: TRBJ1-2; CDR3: CASSLDTDSGGYTF; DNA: TGTGCCAGCAGTTTGGACACCGATAGTGGTGGCTACACCTTC
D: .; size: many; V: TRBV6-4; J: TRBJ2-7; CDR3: CASSVAFTGRSIEQYF; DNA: TGTGCCAGCAGTGTCGCCTTTACAGGGCGGTCCATCGAGCAGTACTTC
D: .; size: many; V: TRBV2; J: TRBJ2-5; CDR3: CASSFRRIQETQYF; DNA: TGTGCCAGCAGTTTTCGACGGATCCAAGAGACCCAGTACTTC
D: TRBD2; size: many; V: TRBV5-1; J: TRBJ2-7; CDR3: CASSWRIRAGGRYEQYF; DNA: TGCGCCAGCAGCTGGCGTATCCGGGCGGGAGGCCGCTACGAGCAGTACTTC
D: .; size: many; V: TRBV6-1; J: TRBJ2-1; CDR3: CASSHQRPTGNEQFF; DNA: TGTGCCAGCAGTCACCAGCGGCCCACAGGTAATGAGCAGTTCTTC
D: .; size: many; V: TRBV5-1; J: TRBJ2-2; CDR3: CASSQDSSGELFF; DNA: TGCGCCAGCAGCCAGGACTCCTCCGGGGAGCTGTTTTTT
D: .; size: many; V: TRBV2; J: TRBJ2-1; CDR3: CASSARLYNEQFF; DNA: TGTGCCAGCAGCGCTCGACTTTACAATGAGCAGTTCTTC